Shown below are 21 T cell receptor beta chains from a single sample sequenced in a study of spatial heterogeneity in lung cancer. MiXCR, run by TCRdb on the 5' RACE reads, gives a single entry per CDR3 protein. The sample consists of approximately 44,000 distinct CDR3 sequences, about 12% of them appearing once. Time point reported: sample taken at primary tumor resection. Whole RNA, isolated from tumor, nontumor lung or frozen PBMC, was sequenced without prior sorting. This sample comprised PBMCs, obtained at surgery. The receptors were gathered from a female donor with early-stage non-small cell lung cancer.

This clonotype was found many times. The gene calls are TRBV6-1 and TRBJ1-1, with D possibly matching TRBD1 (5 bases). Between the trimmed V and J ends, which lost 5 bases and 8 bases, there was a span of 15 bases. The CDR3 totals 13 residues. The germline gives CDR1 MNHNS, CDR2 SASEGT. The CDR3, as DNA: TGTGCCAGCAGTCACTTGACCCGACAGGAAGCTTTCTTT. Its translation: CASSHLTRQEAFF.

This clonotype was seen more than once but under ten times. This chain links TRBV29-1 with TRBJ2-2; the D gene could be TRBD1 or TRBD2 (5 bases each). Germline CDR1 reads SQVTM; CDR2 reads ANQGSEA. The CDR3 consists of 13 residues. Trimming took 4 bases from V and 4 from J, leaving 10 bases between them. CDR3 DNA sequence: TGCAGCGTTGTATGGGGGAGCACCGGGGAGCTGTTTTTT. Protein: CSVVWGSTGELFF.

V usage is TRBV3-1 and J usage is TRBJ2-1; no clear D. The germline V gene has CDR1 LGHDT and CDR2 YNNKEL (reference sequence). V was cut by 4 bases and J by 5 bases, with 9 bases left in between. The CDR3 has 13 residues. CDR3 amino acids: CASSPFPHNEQFF. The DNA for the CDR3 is TGTGCCAGCAGCCCCTTCCCCCACAATGAGCAGTTCTTC.

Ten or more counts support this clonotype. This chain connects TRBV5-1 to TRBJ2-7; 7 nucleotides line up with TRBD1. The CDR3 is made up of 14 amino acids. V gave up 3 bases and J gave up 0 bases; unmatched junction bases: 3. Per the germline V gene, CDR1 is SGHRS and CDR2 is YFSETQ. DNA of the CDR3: TGCGCCAGCAGCTCCGGGACAGTCTCCTACGAGCAGTACTTC. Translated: CASSSGTVSYEQYF.

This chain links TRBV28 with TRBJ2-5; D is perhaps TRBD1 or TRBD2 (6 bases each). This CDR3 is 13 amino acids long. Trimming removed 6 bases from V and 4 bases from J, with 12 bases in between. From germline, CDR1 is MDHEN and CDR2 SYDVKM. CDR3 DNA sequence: TGTGCCAGCAGGGGGGGCTGGGGAGAGACCCAGTACTTC. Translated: CASRGGWGETQYF.

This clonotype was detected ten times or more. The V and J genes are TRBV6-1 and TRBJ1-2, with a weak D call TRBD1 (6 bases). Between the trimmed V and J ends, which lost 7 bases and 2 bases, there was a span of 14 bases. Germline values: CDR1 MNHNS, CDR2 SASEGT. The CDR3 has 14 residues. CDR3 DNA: TGTGCCAGCAAGTACAGGGAAAACAACTATGGCTACACCTTC. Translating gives CASKYRENNYGYTF.

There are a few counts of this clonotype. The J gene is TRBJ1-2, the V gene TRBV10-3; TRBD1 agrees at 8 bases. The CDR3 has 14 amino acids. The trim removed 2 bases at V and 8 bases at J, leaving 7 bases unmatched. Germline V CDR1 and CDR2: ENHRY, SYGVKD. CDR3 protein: CAISETQGALGYTF. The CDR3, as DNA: TGTGCCATCAGTGAGACCCAGGGGGCTCTGGGCTACACCTTC.

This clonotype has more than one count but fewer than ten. The CDR3 is CASSPQTGRNQPQHF. CDR3 in DNA: TGTGCCAGCTCCCCGCAGACAGGGCGCAATCAGCCCCAGCATTTT. This chain links TRBV18 with TRBJ1-5; 7 bases line up with TRBD1. The CDR3 is 15 residues long. Germline-derived CDR1 and CDR2 are KGHSH and LQKENI. V dropped 6 bases and J dropped 2; count of bases not matched to a gene: 7.

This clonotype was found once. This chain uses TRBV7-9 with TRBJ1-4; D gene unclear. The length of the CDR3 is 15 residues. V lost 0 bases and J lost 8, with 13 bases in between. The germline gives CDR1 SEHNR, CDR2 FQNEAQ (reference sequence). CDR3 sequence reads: CASSLAVGIGEKLFF. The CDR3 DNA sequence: TGTGCCAGCAGCTTAGCCGTCGGAATCGGAGAAAAACTGTTTTTT.

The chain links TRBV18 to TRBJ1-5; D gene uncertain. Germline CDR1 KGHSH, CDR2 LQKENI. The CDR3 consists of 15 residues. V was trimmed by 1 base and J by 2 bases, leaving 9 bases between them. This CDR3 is CASSPQGSGNQPQHF. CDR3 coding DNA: TGTGCCAGCTCACCACAGGGTTCCGGCAATCAGCCCCAGCATTTT.

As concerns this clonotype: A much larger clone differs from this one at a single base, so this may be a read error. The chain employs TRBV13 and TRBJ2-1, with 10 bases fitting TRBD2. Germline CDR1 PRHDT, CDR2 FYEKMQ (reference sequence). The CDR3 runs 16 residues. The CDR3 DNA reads TGTGCCAACAGCTCCAGCGGGGGGGGATCCTACAATGAGCAGTTCTTC. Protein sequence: CANSSSGGGSYNEQFF.

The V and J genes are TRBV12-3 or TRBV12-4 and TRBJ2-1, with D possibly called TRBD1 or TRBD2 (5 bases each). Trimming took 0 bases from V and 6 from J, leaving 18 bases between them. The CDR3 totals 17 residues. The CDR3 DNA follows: TGTGCCAGCAGTTTAGCGCTAGGGACCCAACGGGTCAATGAGCAGTTCTTC. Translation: CASSLALGTQRVNEQFF.

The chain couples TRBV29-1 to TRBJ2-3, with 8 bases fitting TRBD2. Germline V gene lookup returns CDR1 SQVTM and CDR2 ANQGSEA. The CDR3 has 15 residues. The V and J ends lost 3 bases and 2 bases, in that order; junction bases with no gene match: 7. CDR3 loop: CSVDSARGATDTQYF. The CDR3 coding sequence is TGCAGCGTTGATTCGGCGCGGGGGGCCACAGATACGCAGTATTTT.

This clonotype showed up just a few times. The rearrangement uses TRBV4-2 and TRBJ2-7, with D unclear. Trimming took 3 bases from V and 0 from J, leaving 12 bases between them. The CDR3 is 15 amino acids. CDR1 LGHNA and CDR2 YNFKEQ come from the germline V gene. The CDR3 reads CASSHYGRGSYEQYF. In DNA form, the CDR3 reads TGTGCCAGCAGCCACTATGGACGCGGCTCCTACGAGCAGTACTTC.

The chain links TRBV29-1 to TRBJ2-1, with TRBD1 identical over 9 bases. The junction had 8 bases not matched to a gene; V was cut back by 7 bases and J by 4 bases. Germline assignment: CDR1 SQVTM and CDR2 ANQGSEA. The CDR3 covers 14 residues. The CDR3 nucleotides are TGCAGCGCTCGCCGGGACAGGGAATACAATGAGCAGTTCTTC. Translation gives CSARRDREYNEQFF.

This CDR3 is CASSQAASEAFF. DNA for the CDR3: TGTGCCAGCAGCCAAGCGGCGTCTGAAGCTTTCTTT. The chain couples TRBV3-1 to TRBJ1-1; D is unresolved. Trimming removed 1 base from V and 6 bases from J, with 6 bases in between. The CDR3 has 12 amino acids. CDR1 is LGHDT and CDR2 is YNNKEL in the germline V gene (reference sequence). Using reference TRBV3-1 and TRBJ1-1 for the parts outside the CDR3, the full variable domain is DTAVSQTPKYLVTQMGNDKSIKCEQNLGHDTMYWYKQDSKKFLKIMFSYNNKELIINETVPNRFSPKSPDKAHLNLHINSLELGDSAVYFCASSQAASEAFFGQGTRLTVV.

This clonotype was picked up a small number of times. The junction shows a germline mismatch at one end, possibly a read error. In nucleotides, the CDR3 is TGTGCCAGCAGCCACTCAGGGGCGAACGCTGAAGCTTTCTTT. Encoded protein: CASSHSGANAEAFF. The rearrangement links TRBV14 to TRBJ1-1, with D maybe TRBD1 (6 bases). The CDR3 runs 14 residues. In germline, CDR1 is SGHDN, CDR2 FVKESK.

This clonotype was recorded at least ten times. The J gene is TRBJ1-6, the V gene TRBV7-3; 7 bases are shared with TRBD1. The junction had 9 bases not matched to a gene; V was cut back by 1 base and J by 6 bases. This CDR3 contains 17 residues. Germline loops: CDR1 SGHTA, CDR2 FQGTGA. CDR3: CASSLRGRDRANSPLHF. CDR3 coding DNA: TGTGCCAGCAGCTTAAGGGGCCGAGACAGGGCTAATTCACCCCTCCACTTT.

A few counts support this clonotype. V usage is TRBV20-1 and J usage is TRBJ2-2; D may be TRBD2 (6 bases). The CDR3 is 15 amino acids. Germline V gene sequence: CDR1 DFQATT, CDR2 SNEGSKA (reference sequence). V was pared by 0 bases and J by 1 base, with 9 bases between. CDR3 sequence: CSARDGTVNTGELFF. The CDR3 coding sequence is TGCAGTGCTAGAGATGGGACTGTGAACACCGGGGAGCTGTTTTTT.

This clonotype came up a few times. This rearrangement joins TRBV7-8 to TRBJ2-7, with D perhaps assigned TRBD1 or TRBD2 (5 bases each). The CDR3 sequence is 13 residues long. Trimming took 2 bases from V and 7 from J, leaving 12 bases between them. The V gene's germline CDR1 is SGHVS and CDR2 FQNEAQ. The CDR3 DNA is TGTGCCAGCAGCTTAAGGTCGGGGCGAGAGCAGTACTTC. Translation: CASSLRSGREQYF.

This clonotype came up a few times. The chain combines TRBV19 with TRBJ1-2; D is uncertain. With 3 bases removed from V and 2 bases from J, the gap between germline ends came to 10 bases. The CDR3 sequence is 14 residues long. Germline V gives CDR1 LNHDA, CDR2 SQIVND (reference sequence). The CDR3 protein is CASSIFAENYGYTF. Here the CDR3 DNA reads TGTGCCAGTAGTATCTTCGCAGAAAACTATGGCTACACCTTC.